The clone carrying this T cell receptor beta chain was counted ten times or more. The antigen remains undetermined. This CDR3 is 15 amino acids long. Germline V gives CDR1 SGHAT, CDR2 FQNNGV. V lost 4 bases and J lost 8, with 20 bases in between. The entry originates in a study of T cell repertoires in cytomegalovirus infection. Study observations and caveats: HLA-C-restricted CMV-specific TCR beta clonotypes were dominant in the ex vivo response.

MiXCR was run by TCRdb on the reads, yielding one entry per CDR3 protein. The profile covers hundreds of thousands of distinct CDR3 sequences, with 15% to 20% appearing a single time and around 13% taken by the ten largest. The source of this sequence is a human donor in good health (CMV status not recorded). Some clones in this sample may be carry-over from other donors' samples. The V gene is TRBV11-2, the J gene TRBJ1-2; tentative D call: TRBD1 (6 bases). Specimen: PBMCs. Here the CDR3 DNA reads TGTGCCAGCAGCTCGCCAAAGACAGGCTCGAACGGCTACACCTTC. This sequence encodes CASSSPKTGSNGYTF.